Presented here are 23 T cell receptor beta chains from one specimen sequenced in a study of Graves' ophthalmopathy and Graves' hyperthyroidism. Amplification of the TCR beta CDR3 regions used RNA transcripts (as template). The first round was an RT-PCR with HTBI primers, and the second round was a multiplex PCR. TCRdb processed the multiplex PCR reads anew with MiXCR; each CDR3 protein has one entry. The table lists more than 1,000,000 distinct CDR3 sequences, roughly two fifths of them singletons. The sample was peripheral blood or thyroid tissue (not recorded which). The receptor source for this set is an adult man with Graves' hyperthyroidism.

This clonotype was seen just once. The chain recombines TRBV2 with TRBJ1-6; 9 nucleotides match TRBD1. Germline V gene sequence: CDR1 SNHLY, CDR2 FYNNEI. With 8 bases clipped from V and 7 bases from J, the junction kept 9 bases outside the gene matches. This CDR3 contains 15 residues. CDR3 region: CASLNGDRGNSPLHF. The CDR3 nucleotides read TGTGCCAGCCTAAACGGCGACAGGGGGAATTCACCCCTCCACTTT.

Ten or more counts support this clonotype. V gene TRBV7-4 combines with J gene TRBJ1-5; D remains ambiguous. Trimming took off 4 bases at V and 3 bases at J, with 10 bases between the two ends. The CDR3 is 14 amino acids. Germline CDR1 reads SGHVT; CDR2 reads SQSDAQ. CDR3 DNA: TGTGCCAGCAGCTCACCGCCCCACAATCAGCCCCAGCATTTT. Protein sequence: CASSSPPHNQPQHF.

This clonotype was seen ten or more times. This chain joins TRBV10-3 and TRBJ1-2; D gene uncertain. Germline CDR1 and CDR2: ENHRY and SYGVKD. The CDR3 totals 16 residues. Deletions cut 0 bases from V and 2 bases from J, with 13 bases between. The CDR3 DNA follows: TGTGCCATCAGTGAGTCAAGTCAGGCCAGAAACTATGGCTACACCTTC. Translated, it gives CAISESSQARNYGYTF.

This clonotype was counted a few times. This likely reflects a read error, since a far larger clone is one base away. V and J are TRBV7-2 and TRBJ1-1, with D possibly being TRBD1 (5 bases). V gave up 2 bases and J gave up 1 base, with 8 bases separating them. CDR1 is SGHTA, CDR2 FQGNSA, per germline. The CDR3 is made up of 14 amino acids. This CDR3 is CASSLLGENTEAFF. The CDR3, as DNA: TGTGCCAGCAGCTTACTAGGGGAGAACACTGAAGCTTTCTTT. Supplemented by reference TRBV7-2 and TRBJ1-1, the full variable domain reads GAGVSQSPSNKVTEKGKDVELRCDPISGHTALYWYRQSLGQGLEFLIYFQGNSAPDKSGLPSDRFSAERTGGSVSTLTIQRTQQEDSAVYLCASSLLGENTEAFFGQGTRLTVV.

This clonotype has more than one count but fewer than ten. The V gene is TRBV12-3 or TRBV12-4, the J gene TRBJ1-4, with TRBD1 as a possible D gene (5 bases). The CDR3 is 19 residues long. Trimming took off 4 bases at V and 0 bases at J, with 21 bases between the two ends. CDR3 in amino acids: CASSYPRSGDRATNEKLFF. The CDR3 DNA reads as TGTGCCAGCAGTTACCCCCGGAGCGGGGACCGAGCAACTAATGAAAAACTGTTTTTT.

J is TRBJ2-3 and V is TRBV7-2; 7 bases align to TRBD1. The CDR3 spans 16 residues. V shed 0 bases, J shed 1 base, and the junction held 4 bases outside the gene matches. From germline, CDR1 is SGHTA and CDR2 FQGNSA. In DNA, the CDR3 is TGTGCCAGCAGCTTAGCTGCAGGGGGTGGCACAGATACGCAGTATTTT. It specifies CASSLAAGGGTDTQYF.

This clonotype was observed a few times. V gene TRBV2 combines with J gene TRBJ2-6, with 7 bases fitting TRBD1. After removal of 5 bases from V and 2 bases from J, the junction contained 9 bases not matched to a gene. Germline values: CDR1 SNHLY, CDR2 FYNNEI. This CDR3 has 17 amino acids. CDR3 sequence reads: CASSPDRAGPGANVLTF. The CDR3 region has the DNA TGTGCCAGCAGTCCCGACAGGGCAGGGCCTGGGGCCAACGTCCTGACTTTC.

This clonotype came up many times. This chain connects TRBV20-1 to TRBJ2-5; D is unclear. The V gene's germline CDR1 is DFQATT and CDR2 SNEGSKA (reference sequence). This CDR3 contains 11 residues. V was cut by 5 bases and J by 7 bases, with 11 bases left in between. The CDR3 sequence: CSASVPGTQYF. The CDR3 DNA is TGCAGTGCTTCAGTTCCTGGGACCCAGTACTTC.

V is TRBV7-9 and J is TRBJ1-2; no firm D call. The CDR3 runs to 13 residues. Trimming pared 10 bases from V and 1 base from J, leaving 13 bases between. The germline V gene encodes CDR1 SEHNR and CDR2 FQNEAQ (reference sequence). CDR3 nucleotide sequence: TGTGCCACCGTTCCAGGATATAACTATGGCTACACCTTC. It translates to CATVPGYNYGYTF. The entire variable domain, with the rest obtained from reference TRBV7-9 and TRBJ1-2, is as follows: DTGVSQNPRHKITKRGQNVTFRCDPISEHNRLYWYRQTLGQGPEFLTYFQNEAQLEKSRLLSDRFSAERPKGSFSTLEIQRTEQGDSAMYLCATVPGYNYGYTFGSGTRLTVV.

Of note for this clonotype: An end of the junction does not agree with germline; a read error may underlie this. CDR3 coding DNA: TGCGCCAGCATGCCACAGGGGACACCCCTCCACTTT. Amino acid sequence: CASMPQGTPLHF. This chain links TRBV7-9 with TRBJ1-6, with 7 bases identical to TRBD1. Germline V gene data show CDR1 as SEHNR and CDR2 as FQNEAQ (reference sequence). This CDR3 spans 12 amino acids.

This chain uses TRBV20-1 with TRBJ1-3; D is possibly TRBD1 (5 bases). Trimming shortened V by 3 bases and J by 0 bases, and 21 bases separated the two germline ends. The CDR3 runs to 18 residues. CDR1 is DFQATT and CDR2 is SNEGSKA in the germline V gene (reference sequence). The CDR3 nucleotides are TGCAGTGCTAGTCGACCGGGACGGAGCCTCTACTCTGGAAACACCATATATTTT. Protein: CSASRPGRSLYSGNTIYF.

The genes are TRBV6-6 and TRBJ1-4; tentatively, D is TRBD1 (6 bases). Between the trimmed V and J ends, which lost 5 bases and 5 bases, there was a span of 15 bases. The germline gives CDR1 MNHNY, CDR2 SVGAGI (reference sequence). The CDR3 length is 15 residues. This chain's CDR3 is CASSPGRDINEKLFF. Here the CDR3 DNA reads TGTGCCAGCAGTCCCGGGCGGGACATCAATGAAAAACTGTTTTTT.

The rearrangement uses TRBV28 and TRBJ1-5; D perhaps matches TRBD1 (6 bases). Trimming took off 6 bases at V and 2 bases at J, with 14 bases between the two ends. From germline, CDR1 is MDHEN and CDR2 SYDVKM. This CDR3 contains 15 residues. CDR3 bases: TGTGCCAGCAGATTCGACAGGAATCGCAATCAGCCCCAGCATTTT. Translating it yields CASRFDRNRNQPQHF.

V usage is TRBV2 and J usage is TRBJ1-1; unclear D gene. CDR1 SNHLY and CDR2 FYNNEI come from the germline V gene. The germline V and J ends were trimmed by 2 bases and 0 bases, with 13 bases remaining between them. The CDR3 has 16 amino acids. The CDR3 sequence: CASSEYGEGVNTEAFF. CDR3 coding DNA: TGTGCCAGCAGTGAATACGGGGAGGGCGTGAACACTGAAGCTTTCTTT.

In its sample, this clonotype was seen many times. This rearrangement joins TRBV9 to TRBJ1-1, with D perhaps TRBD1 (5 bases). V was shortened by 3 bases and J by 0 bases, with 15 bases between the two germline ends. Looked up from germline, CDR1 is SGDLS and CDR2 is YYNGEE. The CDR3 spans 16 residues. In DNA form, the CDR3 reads TGTGCCAGCAGCGCGGCGGGGGTAGAGATGAACACTGAAGCTTTCTTT. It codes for CASSAAGVEMNTEAFF. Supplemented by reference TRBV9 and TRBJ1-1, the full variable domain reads DSGVTQTPKHLITATGQRVTLRCSPRSGDLSVYWYQQSLDQGLQFLIQYYNGEERAKGNILERFSAQQFPDLHSELNLSSLELGDSALYFCASSAAGVEMNTEAFFGQGTRLTVV.

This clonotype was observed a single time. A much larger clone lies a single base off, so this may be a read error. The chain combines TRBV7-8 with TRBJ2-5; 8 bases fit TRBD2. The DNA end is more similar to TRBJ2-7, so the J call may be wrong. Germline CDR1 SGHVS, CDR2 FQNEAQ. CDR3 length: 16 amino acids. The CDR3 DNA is TGTGCCAGCAGCTTCGGAGGTGGAGCGGGAGTGTACGAGCAGTACTTC. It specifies CASSFGGGAGVYEQYF.

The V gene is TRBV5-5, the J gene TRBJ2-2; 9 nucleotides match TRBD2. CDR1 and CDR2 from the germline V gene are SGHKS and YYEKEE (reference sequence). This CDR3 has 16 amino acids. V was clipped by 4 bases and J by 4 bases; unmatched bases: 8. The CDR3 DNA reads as TGTGCCAGCAGCCCGGGGGCTAGCGGGGTCACCGGGGAGCTGTTTTTT. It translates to CASSPGASGVTGELFF. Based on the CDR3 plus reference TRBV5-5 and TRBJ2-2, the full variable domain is DAGVTQSPTHLIKTRGQQVTLRCSPISGHKSVSWYQQVLGQGPQFIFQYYEKEERGRGNFPDRFSARQFPNYSSELNVNALLLGDSALYLCASSPGASGVTGELFFGEGSRLTVL.

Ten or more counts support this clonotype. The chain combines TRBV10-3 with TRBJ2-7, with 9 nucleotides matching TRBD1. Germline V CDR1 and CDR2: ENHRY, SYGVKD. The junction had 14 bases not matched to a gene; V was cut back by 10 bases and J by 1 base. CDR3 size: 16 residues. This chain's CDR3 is CATSTGGDQKSYEQYF. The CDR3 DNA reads TGTGCCACCTCGACAGGGGGTGACCAAAAATCCTACGAGCAGTACTTC.

The CDR3, as DNA: TGTGCCAGCAGCCTGGCTTTGAGGACGGCCCCCGTTCCGCAGTACTTC. This translates into CASSLALRTAPVPQYF. The rearrangement joins TRBV7-9 to TRBJ2-7; no clear D gene. CDR1 and CDR2 (germline): SEHNR, FQNEAQ (reference sequence). Deletions cut 5 bases from V and 9 bases from J, with 26 bases between. The CDR3 is 16 residues long.

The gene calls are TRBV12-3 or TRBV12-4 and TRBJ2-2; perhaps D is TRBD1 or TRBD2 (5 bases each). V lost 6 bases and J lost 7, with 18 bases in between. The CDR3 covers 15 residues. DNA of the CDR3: TGTGCCAGCAGACCAGCTGCTCGGGGCGGCGGGGAGCTGTTTTTT. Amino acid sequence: CASRPAARGGGELFF.

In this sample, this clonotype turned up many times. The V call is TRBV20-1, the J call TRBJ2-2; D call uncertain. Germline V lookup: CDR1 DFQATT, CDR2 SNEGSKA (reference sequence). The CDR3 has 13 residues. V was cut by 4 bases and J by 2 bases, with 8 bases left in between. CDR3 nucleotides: TGCAGTGCTATTCCCGGAAACACCGGGGAGCTGTTTTTT. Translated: CSAIPGNTGELFF.

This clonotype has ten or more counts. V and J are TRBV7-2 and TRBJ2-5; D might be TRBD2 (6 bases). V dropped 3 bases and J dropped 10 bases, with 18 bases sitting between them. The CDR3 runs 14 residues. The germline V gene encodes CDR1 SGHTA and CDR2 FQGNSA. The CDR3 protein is CASSLTGRLRLQYF. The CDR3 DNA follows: TGTGCCAGCAGCTTGACGGGGAGGCTTAGACTCCAGTACTTC.

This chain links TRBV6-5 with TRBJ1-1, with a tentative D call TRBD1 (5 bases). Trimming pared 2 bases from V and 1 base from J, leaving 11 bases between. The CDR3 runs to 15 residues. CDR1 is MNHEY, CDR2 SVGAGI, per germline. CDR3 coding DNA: TGTGCCAGCAGTTACGGACGAGGGGCGAACACTGAAGCTTTCTTT. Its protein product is CASSYGRGANTEAFF.